These 15 T cell receptor beta chains share one sample of origin, sequenced in a study of response to subunit inactivated influenza vaccine (dated by TCRdb to the late 2010s). The library was made by RT-PCR. Sequencing took place on an Illumina HiSeq 2500. TCRdb reworked the public reads: Q25 trimming with fastp, MiXCR clone assembly, productive beta chains retained. Identical CDR3 proteins give one entry, which carries the most common genes and DNA. Across this sample there are over 150,000 distinct CDR3 sequences, with around 9.2% seen only once. Of the sample, 11% falls within the top ten clones. The source material was non-naive T cells sorted from PBMCs, sampled on the day of vaccination. The sample's cell subset or site, from its label and the paper: memory T cell fraction. Every receptor here comes from a man aged 50 to 60 who received an inactivated influenza vaccine. Donor details come from another sample of the same person, matched by shared clones.

Comment on this clonotype: No conserved phenylalanine or tryptophan is present at the end of the CDR3, so a read error is the likely explanation. This rearrangement joins TRBV19 to TRBJ2-3; weak D call: TRBD2 (5 bases). The CDR3 has 13 amino acids. Germline loops: CDR1 LNHDA, CDR2 SQIVND (reference sequence). V dropped 4 bases and J dropped 8 bases, with 13 bases sitting between them. The CDR3 is CASSSTNRGTQYS. The CDR3 nucleotides read TGTGCCAGTAGTAGCACCAATCGGGGTACGCAGTATTCT.

The sample holds many counts of this clonotype. The chain combines TRBV4-3 with TRBJ2-1; 9 positions match TRBD2. The germline CDR1 and CDR2 sequences are LGHNA and YSLEER. V lost 0 bases to trimming and J lost 10 bases; unmatched junction nucleotides: 7. CDR3 size: 15 residues. CDR3 sequence reads: CASSQDLVSGGEQFF. CDR3 nucleotides: TGCGCCAGCAGCCAAGATCTGGTCAGCGGGGGGGAGCAGTTCTTC.

Notes on this clonotype: A much larger clone is a single base away; this may be a read error. The CDR3 DNA is TGCAGTGCCGTAATCACAGGGAGGCGTGAGCGGTTCTTC. It codes for CSAVITGRRERFF. The rearrangement links TRBV20-1 to TRBJ2-1; perhaps D is TRBD1 or TRBD2 (6 bases each). CDR3 length: 13 residues. Germline CDR1 DFQATT, CDR2 SNEGSKA (reference sequence).

This clonotype appeared a few times. This sequence joins TRBV20-1 and TRBJ2-7; TRBD1 matches at 8 bases. The CDR3 is 14 residues long. CDR1 is DFQATT and CDR2 is SNEGSKA in the germline V gene (reference sequence). J gave up 2 bases and V 1 base, and 4 bases lay outside the gene matches. CDR3 in amino acids: CSARGTGLTYEQYF. The DNA for the CDR3 is TGCAGTGCTAGAGGGACAGGGCTGACCTACGAGCAGTACTTC.

The CDR3, as DNA: TGTGCCAGCAGCTTGGGTTCCGGGACCCTGGGTGAGCAGTTCTTC. This translates into CASSLGSGTLGEQFF. V and J are TRBV5-5 and TRBJ2-1; the D call may be TRBD1 or TRBD2 (5 bases each). From germline, CDR1 is SGHKS and CDR2 YYEKEE (reference sequence). The CDR3 contains 15 residues. Trimming removed 0 bases from V and 9 bases from J, with 16 bases in between.

To note about this clonotype: One end of the junction varies from germline; a read error may be responsible. The chain employs TRBV7-2 and TRBJ2-2; D tentatively reads TRBD1 or TRBD2 (5 bases each). Germline CDR1 is SGHTA and CDR2 is FQGNSA. This CDR3 is built from 16 residues. The CDR3 here is CASSHRTAGNAGELFF. As DNA, the CDR3 is TGTGCCAGCAGCCATCGGACTGCAGGGAACGCCGGGGAGCTGTTTTTT.

J is TRBJ2-7 and V is TRBV7-2; D gene unclear. Germline V gene data show CDR1 as SGHTA and CDR2 as FQGNSA. Trimming took 3 bases from V and 2 from J, leaving 8 bases between them. CDR3 length: 13 amino acids. CDR3: CASSFTSAYEQYF. The DNA for the CDR3 is TGTGCCAGCAGCTTCACCTCAGCCTACGAGCAGTACTTC.

The chain links TRBV7-2 to TRBJ2-5, with TRBD1 as a possible D gene (7 bases). Germline lookup yields CDR1 SGHTA and CDR2 FQGNSA. This CDR3 has 14 residues. V was clipped by 5 bases and J by 5 bases, with 15 bases between them. CDR3 nucleotide sequence: TGTGCCAGCAGCAAGGCAGGGGGGTGGGAGACCCAGTACTTC. Its protein product is CASSKAGGWETQYF.

A few counts support this clonotype. V gene TRBV28 combines with J gene TRBJ2-3; 7 bases are a match to TRBD1. This CDR3 has 13 residues. The V gene's germline CDR1 is MDHEN and CDR2 SYDVKM. The J segment lost 7 bases and the V segment lost 5 bases, leaving 6 bases of the junction unmatched. The CDR3 sequence is CASSATTGNTQYF. For the CDR3, the DNA is TGTGCCAGCAGTGCCACGACAGGGAATACGCAGTATTTT.

The chain has TRBV15 and TRBJ1-4; TRBD1 agrees at 9 bases. The CDR3 runs to 17 residues. The germline V gene encodes CDR1 LNHNV and CDR2 YYDKDF (reference sequence). The V gene end was trimmed by 7 bases and the J gene end by 0 bases; junction bases not matched to a gene: 9. The chain's CDR3 is CATKQGAVAATNEKLFF. The CDR3 DNA sequence: TGTGCCACCAAACAGGGGGCTGTGGCCGCAACTAATGAAAAACTGTTTTTT. Full variable domain (rest looked up from reference TRBV15 and TRBJ1-4): DAMVIQNPRYQVTQFGKPVTLSCSQTLNHNVMYWYQQKSSQAPKLLFHYYDKDFNNEADTPDNFQSRRPNTSFCFLDIRSPGLGDTAMYLCATKQGAVAATNEKLFFGSGTQLSVL.

The chain uses TRBV7-8 and TRBJ2-3, with D possibly matching TRBD1 (6 bases). CDR1 and CDR2 (germline): SGHVS, FQNEAQ. CDR3 length equals 16 residues. The V end lost 5 bases, the J end lost 2 bases, and 17 bases lay between the germline ends. CDR3: CASSPQGLLSTDTQYF. The DNA for the CDR3 is TGTGCCAGCAGCCCCCAGGGGCTTCTTTCCACAGATACGCAGTATTTT.

The J gene is TRBJ1-1, the V gene TRBV12-3 or TRBV12-4; D remains ambiguous. The CDR3 is 14 residues long. Trimming stripped 4 bases from V and 0 bases from J, with 9 bases between. The CDR3: CASSSGRMNTEAFF. The CDR3 DNA reads TGTGCCAGCAGTTCCGGACGGATGAACACTGAAGCTTTCTTT.

This clonotype came up many times. The chain combines TRBV7-2 with TRBJ2-2; the match to TRBD1 covers 10 bases. The CDR3 loop spans 14 amino acids. V was pared by 3 bases and J by 6 bases, with 1 base of the junction left unmatched. Germline CDR1 SGHTA, CDR2 FQGNSA. This chain's CDR3 is CASSLGQGSGELFF. For the CDR3, the DNA is TGTGCCAGCAGCTTGGGACAGGGGTCCGGGGAGCTGTTTTTT. The whole variable domain, filled in from reference TRBV7-2 and TRBJ2-2, reads GAGVSQSPSNKVTEKGKDVELRCDPISGHTALYWYRQSLGQGLEFLIYFQGNSAPDKSGLPSDRFSAERTGGSVSTLTIQRTQQEDSAVYLCASSLGQGSGELFFGEGSRLTVL.

This clonotype was observed at least ten times. At one end, the junction sequence differs from germline, possibly due to a read error. V gene TRBV20-1 combines with J gene TRBJ2-5; no reliable D call. Germline CDR1 DFQATT, CDR2 SNEGSKA (reference sequence). The CDR3 spans 11 residues. CDR3 loop: CSAGVQATQYF. The CDR3, as DNA: TGCAGTGCTGGGGTTCAAGCGACCCAGTACTTC.

This clonotype was seen more than once but under ten times. The rearrangement joins TRBV20-1 to TRBJ2-7, with 14 bases aligning to TRBD2. The V gene's germline CDR1 is DFQATT and CDR2 SNEGSKA (reference sequence). V shed 5 bases and J 6 bases; nucleotides not matched to a gene: 6. The length of the CDR3 is 14 residues. Here the CDR3 reads CSAYGLAGGREQYF. The CDR3, as DNA: TGCAGTGCTTACGGACTAGCGGGAGGTCGCGAGCAGTACTTC.